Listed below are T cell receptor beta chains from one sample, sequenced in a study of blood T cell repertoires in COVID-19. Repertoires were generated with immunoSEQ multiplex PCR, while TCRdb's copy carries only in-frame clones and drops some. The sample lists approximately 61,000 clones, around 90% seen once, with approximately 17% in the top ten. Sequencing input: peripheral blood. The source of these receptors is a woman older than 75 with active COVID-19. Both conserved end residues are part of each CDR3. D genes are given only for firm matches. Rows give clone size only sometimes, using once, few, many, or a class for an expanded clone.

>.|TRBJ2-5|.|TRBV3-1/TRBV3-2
TGTGCCAGCAGCCAAGGATTGACTAACCAAGAGACCCAGTACTTC
CASSQGLTNQETQYF
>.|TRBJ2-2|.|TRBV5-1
TGCGCCAGCAGTCGGGACTCCCCAATCCGCGATACCGGGGAGCTGTTTTTT
CASSRDSPIRDTGELFF
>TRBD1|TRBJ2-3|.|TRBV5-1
TGCGCCAGCAGCTTGGAGGGACAGGCGAACACAGATACGCAGTATTTT
CASSLEGQANTDTQYF
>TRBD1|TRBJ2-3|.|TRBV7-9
TGTGCCAGCAGCTTAACCCGGGACAGTACAGATACGCAGTATTTT
CASSLTRDSTDTQYF
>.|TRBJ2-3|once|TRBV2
TGTGCCAGCAGTGAGGGACTGGGGAATACGCAGTATTTT
CASSEGLGNTQYF
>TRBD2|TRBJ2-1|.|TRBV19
TGTGCCAGTAGTATGCGGGGGGGCCGAGTATCTCAGTTCTTC
CASSMRGGRVSQFF
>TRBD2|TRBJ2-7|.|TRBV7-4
TGTGCCAGCAGCTTAAGACGGCATTGGGACTACCGGGAGGAGCAGTACTTC
CASSLRRHWDYREEQYF
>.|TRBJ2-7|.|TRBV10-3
TGTGCCATCAGTCGCGACTCTGCCTACGAGCAGTACTTC
CAISRDSAYEQYF
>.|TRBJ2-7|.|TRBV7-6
TGTGCCAGCAGCCTGAGGCAGGGGGGGCGGGGGGCTTCCTACGAGCAGTACTTC
CASSLRQGGRGASYEQYF
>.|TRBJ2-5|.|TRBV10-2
TGCGCCAGCAGTGCTGCGGGGGCCCAAGAGACCCAGTACTTC
CASSAAGAQETQYF
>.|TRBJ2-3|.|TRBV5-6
TGTGCCAGCAGCCCCCACCCCCTATACGGGGGGCAGACAGATACGCAGTATTTT
CASSPHPLYGGQTDTQYF
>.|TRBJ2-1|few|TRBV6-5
TGTGCCGGTAGTAGGACAGGGAGGGAGAGTCAGTTCTTC
CAGSRTGRESQFF
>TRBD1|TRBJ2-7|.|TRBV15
TGTGCCACCAGCAGAGGGGGCCAGGGGGCTTACGAGCAGTACTTC
CATSRGGQGAYEQYF
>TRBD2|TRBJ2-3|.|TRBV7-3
TGTGCCAGCAGCTTAACCGGACTAGCGGGGGACACAGATACGCAGTATTTT
CASSLTGLAGDTDTQYF
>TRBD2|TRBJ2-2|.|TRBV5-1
TGCGCCAGCAGCATCCGGACTAGCGGGGCCCCGAACACCGGGGAGCTGTTTTTT
CASSIRTSGAPNTGELFF
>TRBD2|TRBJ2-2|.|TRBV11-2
TGTGCCAGCAGCTTACTAGCGGGGGCATCGAACACCGGGGAGCTGTTTTTT
CASSLLAGASNTGELFF
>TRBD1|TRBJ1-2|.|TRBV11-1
TGTGCCAGCAGCTTAGTCCCGACAGGGGACTATGGCTACACCTTC
CASSLVPTGDYGYTF
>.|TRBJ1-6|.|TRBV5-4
TGTGCCAGCAGCACCCAACAGGGATCCGGATCACCCCTCCACTTT
CASSTQQGSGSPLHF
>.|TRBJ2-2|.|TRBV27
TGTGCCAGCAGTTTCAGATCCGGGGAGCTGTTTTTT
CASSFRSGELFF
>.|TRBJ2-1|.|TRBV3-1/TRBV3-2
TGTGCCAGCAGCCAGGCCTGGGCGGGGGAGCAGTTCTTC
CASSQAWAGEQFF